The clone carrying this T cell receptor (beta chain) was seen a single time. The CDR3 contains 15 residues. The V gene's germline CDR1 is SGHRS and CDR2 YFSETQ. Trimming removed 1 base from V and 8 bases from J, with 18 bases in between. The sample comes from a study of blood T cell repertoires in COVID-19. Overall study: The United States, Italy and Spain supplied acute and convalescent COVID-19 samples.

Data came from immunoSEQ multiplex PCR; TCRdb stores just in-frame clones and leaves some out. The table includes nearly 250,000 clones, almost 85% detected once. This TCR was sampled from a woman in her forties or fifties with acute COVID-19. This rearrangement joins TRBV5-1 to TRBJ1-2; possible D gene TRBD1, 6 bases. The sequenced sample was PBMCs or T cells enriched from blood (not recorded which). The CDR3 spells CASSLNTGWPQGYTF. In nucleotides, the CDR3 is TGCGCCAGCAGCTTGAATACAGGGTGGCCTCAGGGCTACACCTTC.